These 21 T cell receptor beta chains share one sample of origin, sequenced in a study of cytomegalovirus exposure and HLA in healthy donors. TCRdb keeps only in-frame clones here, not all; method: immunoSEQ multiplex PCR. The sample records about 180,000 clones, about nine tenths being singletons. The sequencing sample was made of PBMCs. The receptors were sampled from a man between 18 and 35 years old in good health and CMV-seropositive.

The chain joins TRBV7-9 to TRBJ1-2, with unresolved D. There are 12 residues in the CDR3. The germline V gene encodes CDR1 SEHNR and CDR2 FQNEAQ (reference sequence). With 1 base removed from V and 8 bases from J, the gap between germline ends came to 8 bases. The CDR3 DNA reads as TGTGCCAGCAGCTTAGGAGAGGAGGGCTACACCTTC. This codes for CASSLGEEGYTF.

The chain recombines TRBV4-3 with TRBJ1-4; perhaps TRBD1 as D (6 bases). The CDR3 runs 15 residues. The germline V gene has CDR1 LGHNA and CDR2 YSLEER. The ends were cut back, 2 bases at V and 2 bases at J, with 9 bases in the middle. The CDR3 reads CASSQTGTTNEKLFF. The CDR3 DNA follows: TGCGCCAGCAGCCAAACAGGGACCACTAATGAAAAACTGTTTTTT.

This clone was detected only a few times. The chain carries TRBV6-1 and TRBJ2-3; 9 bases agree with TRBD1. The germline V gene encodes CDR1 MNHNS and CDR2 SASEGT. Trimming cost V 7 bases and J 6 bases; bases outside gene matches: 11. The CDR3 spans 15 residues. CDR3 nucleotides: TGTGCCAGCACCGAAGGTACAGGGGGCATCGATACGCAGTATTTT. Translated: CASTEGTGGIDTQYF.

This chain uses TRBV4-1 with TRBJ2-2, with TRBD1 identical over 11 bases. This CDR3 spans 16 amino acids. The junction had 7 bases not matched to a gene; V was cut back by 3 bases and J by 7 bases. The germline V gene encodes CDR1 MGHRA and CDR2 YSYEKL. In DNA form, the CDR3 reads TGCGCCAGCAGCCATGCGGACAGGGGGCTGATCGGGGAGCTGTTTTTT. Its translation: CASSHADRGLIGELFF.

In DNA, the CDR3 is TGTGCCAGCAGAACGGGCTCTGGGGCCAACGTCCTGACTTTC. The encoded protein is CASRTGSGANVLTF. The chain is built from TRBV6-1 and TRBJ2-6; D not certain. Germline values: CDR1 MNHNS, CDR2 SASEGT. The CDR3 contains 14 residues. The V gene lost 6 bases and the J gene lost 0 bases, with 6 bases spanning the gap.

The chain carries TRBV5-1 and TRBJ1-3; 10 nucleotides align to TRBD1. CDR3 length: 15 amino acids. Germline V lookup: CDR1 SGHRS, CDR2 YFSETQ. Trimming took 3 bases from V and 2 from J; bases not matched to a gene: 2. The CDR3 protein is CASSSGTGAGNTIYF. The DNA of the CDR3 is TGCGCCAGCAGCTCCGGGACAGGGGCTGGAAACACCATATATTTT.

CDR3 nucleotide sequence: TGTGCCAGCAGTTTGGGGGGAAGAAATGAAAAACTGTTTTTT. Translated, it gives CASSLGGRNEKLFF. The chain joins TRBV28 to TRBJ1-4, with a possible D match to TRBD1 (5 bases). V was cut by 3 bases and J by 5 bases, with 10 bases left in between. From germline, CDR1 is MDHEN and CDR2 SYDVKM. This CDR3 has 14 amino acids. The full variable domain, completed using reference TRBV28 and TRBJ1-4, is DVKVTQSSRYLVKRTGEKVFLECVQDMDHENMFWYRQDPGLGLRLIYFSYDVKMKEKGDIPEGYSVSREKKERFSLILESASTNQTSMYLCASSLGGRNEKLFFGSGTQLSVL.

V is TRBV19 and J is TRBJ1-1; 7 nucleotides line up with TRBD1. The CDR3 extends over 14 amino acids. Trimming took 4 bases from V and 7 from J; bases not matched to a gene: 9. Germline CDR1 LNHDA, CDR2 SQIVND (reference sequence). The CDR3 DNA reads as TGTGCCAGTAGTAGCCTCCGACAGGGCCATGAAGCTTTCTTT. Encoded protein: CASSSLRQGHEAFF.

The chain has TRBV5-4 and TRBJ2-1, with TRBD2 matching 11 bases. Trimming at V came to 2 bases and at J to 10 bases, leaving 8 bases not matched to a gene. Looked up from germline, CDR1 is SGHNT and CDR2 is YYREEE (reference sequence). This CDR3 has 15 residues. The CDR3 loop is CASSFKLAGGGEQFF. As DNA, the CDR3 is TGTGCCAGCAGCTTTAAGCTAGCGGGGGGAGGAGAGCAGTTCTTC.

V usage is TRBV7-2 and J usage is TRBJ2-7; possible D gene TRBD2, 6 bases. Germline lookup yields CDR1 SGHTA and CDR2 FQGNSA. Trimming took off 1 base at V and 6 bases at J, with 16 bases between the two ends. The CDR3 consists of 15 residues. CDR3 residues: CASSLGGRQTIEQYF. Here the CDR3 DNA reads TGTGCCAGCAGCTTAGGGGGGAGGCAGACTATCGAGCAGTACTTC.

The chain has TRBV28 and TRBJ2-7, with 7 bases fitting TRBD1. Germline V gene data show CDR1 as MDHEN and CDR2 as SYDVKM. This CDR3 has 14 amino acids. V lost 3 bases and J lost 3; bases outside the gene matches: 5. In DNA, the CDR3 is TGTGCCAGCAGTTTCCGGGACAGAGGCTACGAGCAGTACTTC. It yields the protein CASSFRDRGYEQYF.

The rearrangement joins TRBV4-3 to TRBJ2-3; 8 positions match TRBD1. The CDR3 has 14 residues. Germline values: CDR1 LGHNA, CDR2 YSLEER. V lost 1 base to trimming and J lost 8 bases; unmatched junction nucleotides: 5. The CDR3 region is CASSQGQGFVTQYF. The CDR3 DNA sequence: TGCGCCAGCAGCCAAGGACAGGGGTTTGTTACGCAGTATTTT.

This clone was observed once. The chain has TRBV7-9 and TRBJ2-4, with 10 bases matching TRBD1. After removal of 4 bases from V and 9 bases from J, the junction contained 9 bases not matched to a gene. CDR3 length: 15 amino acids. CDR1 and CDR2 (germline): SEHNR, FQNEAQ (reference sequence). CDR3 in amino acids: CASSSPDRGSGIQYF. CDR3 nucleotides: TGTGCCAGCAGCTCCCCGGACAGGGGGAGCGGCATTCAGTACTTC.

The rearrangement links TRBV13 to TRBJ2-7, with 11 bases identical to TRBD2. V dropped 3 bases and J dropped 3; count of bases not matched to a gene: 4. CDR1 is PRHDT, CDR2 FYEKMQ, per germline (reference sequence). The CDR3 contains 15 residues. CDR3 amino acids: CASSFRLAGFYEQYF. The CDR3 DNA reads TGTGCCAGCAGCTTTCGACTAGCGGGGTTCTACGAGCAGTACTTC.

The chain joins TRBV5-8 to TRBJ2-5, with 9 bases matching TRBD2. Germline assignment: CDR1 SGHTS and CDR2 YDEGEE. There are 16 residues in the CDR3. The trim removed 3 bases at V and 5 bases at J, leaving 11 bases unmatched. Here the CDR3 DNA reads TGTGCCAGCAGCTGGGGGTCTAGCGGGATGGGGGAGACCCAGTACTTC. Residues: CASSWGSSGMGETQYF.

The V gene is TRBV27, the J gene TRBJ2-3; 8 bases agree with TRBD2. Germline V gene sequence: CDR1 MNHEY, CDR2 SMNVEV (reference sequence). Trimming took 2 bases from V and 3 from J; bases not matched to a gene: 4. The CDR3 is made up of 15 amino acids. CDR3 sequence: CASSLRVAGTDTQYF. The DNA of the CDR3 is TGTGCCAGCAGTTTAAGGGTAGCGGGGACAGATACGCAGTATTTT.

The V call is TRBV29-1, the J call TRBJ1-5; 7 nucleotides match TRBD1. V was pared by 6 bases and J by 2 bases, with 7 bases of the junction left unmatched. The germline gives CDR1 SQVTM, CDR2 ANQGSEA. This CDR3 contains 14 residues. CDR3 sequence: CSVSTGDGNQPQHF. CDR3 in DNA: TGCAGCGTCAGTACAGGGGATGGCAATCAGCCCCAGCATTTT.

The chain couples TRBV19 to TRBJ2-1, with TRBD1 matching 9 bases. The V gene end was trimmed by 7 bases and the J gene end by 0 bases; junction bases not matched to a gene: 4. The germline CDR1 and CDR2 sequences are LNHDA and SQIVND (reference sequence). CDR3 length equals 15 residues. The CDR3 reads CASTVTGGSYNEQFF. The CDR3 DNA reads TGTGCCAGTACCGTGACAGGGGGCTCCTACAATGAGCAGTTCTTC.

This clone came up a few times. This rearrangement joins TRBV6-4 to TRBJ1-1; D is uncertain. The germline V and J ends were trimmed by 6 bases and 3 bases, with 17 bases remaining between them. This CDR3 has 15 amino acids. Germline CDR1 and CDR2: MRHNA and SNTAGT. The CDR3: CASSATGEVDTEAFF. In DNA form, the CDR3 reads TGTGCCAGCAGCGCTACCGGGGAGGTGGACACTGAAGCTTTCTTT.

The rearrangement uses TRBV18 and TRBJ2-7, with D perhaps TRBD1 (6 bases). The CDR3 runs 16 residues. V lost 4 bases to trimming and J lost 1 base, with 17 bases between them. CDR1 is KGHSH and CDR2 is LQKENI in the germline V gene. Written as DNA, the CDR3 is TGTGCCAGCTCACAGGGGGACCCCATTTTATCCTACGAGCAGTACTTC. Protein: CASSQGDPILSYEQYF.

This rearrangement joins TRBV27 to TRBJ1-2, with D possibly TRBD1 on 5 matching bases. This CDR3 contains 13 residues. The V gene's germline CDR1 is MNHEY and CDR2 SMNVEV (reference sequence). The ends were cut back, 3 bases at V and 3 bases at J, with 8 bases in the middle. CDR3 DNA sequence: TGTGCCAGCAGTTTGGGGCAGCACTATGGCTACACCTTC. Amino acids: CASSLGQHYGYTF.